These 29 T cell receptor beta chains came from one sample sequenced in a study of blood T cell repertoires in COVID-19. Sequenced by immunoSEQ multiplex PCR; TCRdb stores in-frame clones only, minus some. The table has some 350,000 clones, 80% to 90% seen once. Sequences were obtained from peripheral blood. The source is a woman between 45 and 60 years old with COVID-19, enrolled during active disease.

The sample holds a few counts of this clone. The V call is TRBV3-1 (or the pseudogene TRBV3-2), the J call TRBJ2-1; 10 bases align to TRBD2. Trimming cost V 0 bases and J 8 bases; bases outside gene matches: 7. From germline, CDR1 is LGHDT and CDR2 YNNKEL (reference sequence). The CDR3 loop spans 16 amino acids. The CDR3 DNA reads TGTGCCAGCAGCCAAGATCGCCTAGCGGGAGTACATGAGCAGTTCTTC. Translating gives CASSQDRLAGVHEQFF.

CDR3 sequence (DNA): TGTGCCAGCAGTGAAGCCGGGACAGGCTACGCCTACACCTTC. It translates to CASSEAGTGYAYTF. The chain employs TRBV6-1 and TRBJ1-2, with 8 positions matching TRBD1. The CDR3 is 14 amino acids. The V gene end was trimmed by 0 bases and the J gene end by 10 bases; junction bases not matched to a gene: 7. The germline CDR1 and CDR2 sequences are MNHNS and SASEGT.

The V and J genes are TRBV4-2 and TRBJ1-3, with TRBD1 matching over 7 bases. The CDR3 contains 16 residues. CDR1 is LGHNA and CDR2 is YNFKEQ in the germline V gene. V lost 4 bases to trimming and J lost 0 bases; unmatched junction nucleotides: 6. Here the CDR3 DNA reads TGTGCCAGCAGCCCGAACGACAGGGACTCTGGAAACACCATATATTTT. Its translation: CASSPNDRDSGNTIYF.

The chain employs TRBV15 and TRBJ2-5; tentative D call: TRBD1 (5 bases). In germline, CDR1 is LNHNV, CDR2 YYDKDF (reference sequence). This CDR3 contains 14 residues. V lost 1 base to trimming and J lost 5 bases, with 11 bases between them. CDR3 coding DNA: TGTGCCACCAGCAGAGTAGGGCAGGGTGAGACCCAGTACTTC. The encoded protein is CATSRVGQGETQYF. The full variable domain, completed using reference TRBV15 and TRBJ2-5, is DAMVIQNPRYQVTQFGKPVTLSCSQTLNHNVMYWYQQKSSQAPKLLFHYYDKDFNNEADTPDNFQSRRPNTSFCFLDIRSPGLGDTAMYLCATSRVGQGETQYFGPGTRLLVL.

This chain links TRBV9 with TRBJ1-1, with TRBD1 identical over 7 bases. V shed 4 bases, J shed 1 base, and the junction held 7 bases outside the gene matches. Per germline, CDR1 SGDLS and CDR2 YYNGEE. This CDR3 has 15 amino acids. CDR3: CASSPRTGKNTEAFF. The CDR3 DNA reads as TGTGCCAGCAGCCCCAGGACAGGAAAGAACACTGAAGCTTTCTTT.

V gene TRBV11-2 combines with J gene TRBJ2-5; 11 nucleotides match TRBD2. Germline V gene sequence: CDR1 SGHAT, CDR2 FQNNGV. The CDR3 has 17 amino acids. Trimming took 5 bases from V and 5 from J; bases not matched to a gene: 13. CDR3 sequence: CASSPRGSGRAGETQYF. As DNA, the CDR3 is TGTGCCAGCAGCCCCAGAGGTAGCGGGAGGGCCGGGGAGACCCAGTACTTC.

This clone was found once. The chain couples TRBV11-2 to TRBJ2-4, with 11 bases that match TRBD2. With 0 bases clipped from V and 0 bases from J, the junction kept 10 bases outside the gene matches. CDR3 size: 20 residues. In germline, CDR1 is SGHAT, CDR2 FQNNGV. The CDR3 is CASSLDALAGGQVAKNIQYF. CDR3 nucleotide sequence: TGTGCCAGCAGCTTAGATGCCCTAGCGGGAGGCCAAGTAGCCAAAAACATTCAGTACTTC.

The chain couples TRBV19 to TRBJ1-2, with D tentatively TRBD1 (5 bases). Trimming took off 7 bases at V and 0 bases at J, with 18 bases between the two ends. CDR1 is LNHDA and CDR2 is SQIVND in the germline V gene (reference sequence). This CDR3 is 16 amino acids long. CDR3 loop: CASTSGRAPANYGYTF. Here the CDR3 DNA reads TGTGCCAGTACGTCCGGCAGGGCACCCGCTAACTATGGCTACACCTTC.

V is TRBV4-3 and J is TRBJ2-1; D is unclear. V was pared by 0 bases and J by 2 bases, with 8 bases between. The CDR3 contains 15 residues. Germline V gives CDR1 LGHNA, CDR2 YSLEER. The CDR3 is CASSQEPGPYNEQFF. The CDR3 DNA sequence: TGCGCCAGCAGCCAAGAACCAGGCCCCTACAATGAGCAGTTCTTC.

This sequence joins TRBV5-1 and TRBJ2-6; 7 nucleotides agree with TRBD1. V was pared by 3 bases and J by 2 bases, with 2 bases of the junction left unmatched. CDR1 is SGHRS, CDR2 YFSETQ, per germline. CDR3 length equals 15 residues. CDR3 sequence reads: CASSSQGPGANVLTF. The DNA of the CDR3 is TGCGCCAGCAGCTCACAGGGGCCTGGGGCCAACGTCCTGACTTTC. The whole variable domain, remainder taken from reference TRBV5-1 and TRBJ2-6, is KAGVTQTPRYLIKTRGQQVTLSCSPISGHRSVSWYQQTPGQGLQFLFEYFSETQRNKGNFPGRFSGRQFSNSRSEMNVSTLELGDSALYLCASSSQGPGANVLTFGAGSRLTVL.

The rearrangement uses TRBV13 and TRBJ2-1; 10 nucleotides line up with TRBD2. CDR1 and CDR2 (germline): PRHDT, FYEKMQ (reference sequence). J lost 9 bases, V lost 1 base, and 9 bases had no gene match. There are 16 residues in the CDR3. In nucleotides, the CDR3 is TGTGCCAGCAGCTTAGCACTAGCGGGAAGGGGAACTGAGCAGTTCTTC. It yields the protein CASSLALAGRGTEQFF.

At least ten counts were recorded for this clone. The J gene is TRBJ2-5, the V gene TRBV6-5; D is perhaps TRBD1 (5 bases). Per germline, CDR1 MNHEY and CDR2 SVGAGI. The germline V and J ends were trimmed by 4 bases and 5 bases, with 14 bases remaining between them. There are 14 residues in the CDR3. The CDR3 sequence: CASSLFRGQETQYF. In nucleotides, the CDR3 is TGTGCCAGCAGTTTATTTAGGGGTCAGGAGACCCAGTACTTC.

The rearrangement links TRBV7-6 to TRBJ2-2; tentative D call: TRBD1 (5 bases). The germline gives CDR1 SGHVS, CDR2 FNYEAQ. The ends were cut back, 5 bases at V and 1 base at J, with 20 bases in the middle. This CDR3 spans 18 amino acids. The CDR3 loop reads CASSPGSGSGLNTGELFF. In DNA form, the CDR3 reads TGTGCCAGCAGCCCCGGTTCAGGGTCGGGCTTGAACACCGGGGAGCTGTTTTTT.

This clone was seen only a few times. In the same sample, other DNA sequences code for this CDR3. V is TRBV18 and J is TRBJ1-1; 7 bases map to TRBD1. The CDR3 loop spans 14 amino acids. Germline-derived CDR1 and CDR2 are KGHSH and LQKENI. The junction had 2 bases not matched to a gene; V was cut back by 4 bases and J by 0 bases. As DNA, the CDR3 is TGTGCCAGCTCACGGGACAGATTGAACACTGAAGCTTTCTTT. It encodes CASSRDRLNTEAFF. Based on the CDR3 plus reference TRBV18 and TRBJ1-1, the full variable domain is NAGVMQNPRHLVRRRGQEARLRCSPMKGHSHVYWYRQLPEEGLKFMVYLQKENIIDESGMPKERFSAEFPKEGPSILRIQQVVRGDSAAYFCASSRDRLNTEAFFGQGTRLTVV.

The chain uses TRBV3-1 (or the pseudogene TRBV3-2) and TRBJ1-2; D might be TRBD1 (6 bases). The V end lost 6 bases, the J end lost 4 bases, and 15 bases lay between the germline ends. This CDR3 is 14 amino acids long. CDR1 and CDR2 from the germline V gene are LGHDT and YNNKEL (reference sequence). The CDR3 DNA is TGTGCCAGCAGTTACAGGGATAGGGTCTATGGCTACACCTTC. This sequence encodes CASSYRDRVYGYTF.

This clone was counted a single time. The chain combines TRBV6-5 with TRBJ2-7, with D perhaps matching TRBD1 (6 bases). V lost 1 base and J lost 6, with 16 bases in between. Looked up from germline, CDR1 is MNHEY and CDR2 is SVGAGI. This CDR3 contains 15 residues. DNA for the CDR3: TGTGCCAGCAGTTACTTAGGACAGAAAAGGGGCGAGCAGTACTTC. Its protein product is CASSYLGQKRGEQYF.

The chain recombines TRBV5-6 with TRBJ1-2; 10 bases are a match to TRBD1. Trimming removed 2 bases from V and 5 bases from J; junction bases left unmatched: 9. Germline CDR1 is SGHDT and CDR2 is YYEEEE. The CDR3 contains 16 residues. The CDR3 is CASSFTGGQGEYGYTF. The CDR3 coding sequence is TGTGCCAGCAGCTTCACCGGAGGACAGGGGGAATATGGCTACACCTTC.

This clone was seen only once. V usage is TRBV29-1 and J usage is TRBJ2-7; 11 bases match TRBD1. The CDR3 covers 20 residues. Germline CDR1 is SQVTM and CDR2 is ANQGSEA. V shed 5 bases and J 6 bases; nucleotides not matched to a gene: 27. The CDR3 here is CSVSSPRPLTGTGGQGEQYF. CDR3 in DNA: TGCAGCGTTTCTTCCCCTCGTCCCCTGACGGGGACAGGGGGTCAGGGCGAGCAGTACTTC.

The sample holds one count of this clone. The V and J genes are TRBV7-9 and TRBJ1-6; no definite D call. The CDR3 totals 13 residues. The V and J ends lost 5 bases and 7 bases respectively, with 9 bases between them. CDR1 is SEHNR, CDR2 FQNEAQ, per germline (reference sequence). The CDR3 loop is CASSPSGNSPLHF. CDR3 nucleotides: TGTGCCAGCAGCCCGTCGGGGAATTCACCCCTCCACTTT.

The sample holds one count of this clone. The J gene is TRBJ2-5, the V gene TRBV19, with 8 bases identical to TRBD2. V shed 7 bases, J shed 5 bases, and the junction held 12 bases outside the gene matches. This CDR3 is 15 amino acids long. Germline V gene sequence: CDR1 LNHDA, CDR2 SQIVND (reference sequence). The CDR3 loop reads CASKESGGPWETQYF. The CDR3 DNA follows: TGTGCCAGTAAGGAATCGGGAGGGCCGTGGGAGACCCAGTACTTC.

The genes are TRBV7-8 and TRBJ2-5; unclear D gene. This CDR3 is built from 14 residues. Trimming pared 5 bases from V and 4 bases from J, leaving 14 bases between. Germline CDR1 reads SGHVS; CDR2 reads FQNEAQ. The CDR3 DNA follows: TGTGCCAGCAGCCCCCGGTTAGAGGCAGAGACCCAGTACTTC. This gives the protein CASSPRLEAETQYF.

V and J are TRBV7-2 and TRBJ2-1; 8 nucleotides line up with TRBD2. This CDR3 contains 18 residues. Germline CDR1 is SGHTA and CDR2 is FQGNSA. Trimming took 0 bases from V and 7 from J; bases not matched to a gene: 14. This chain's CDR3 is CASSLAERGTWGGNEQFF. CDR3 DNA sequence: TGTGCCAGCAGCTTAGCGGAGCGGGGGACTTGGGGGGGTAATGAGCAGTTCTTC.

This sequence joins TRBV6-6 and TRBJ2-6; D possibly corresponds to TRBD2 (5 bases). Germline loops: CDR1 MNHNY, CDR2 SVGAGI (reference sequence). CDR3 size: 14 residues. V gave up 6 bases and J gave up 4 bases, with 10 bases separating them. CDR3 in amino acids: CASRDSGGANVLTF. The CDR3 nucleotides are TGTGCCAGCAGGGACTCGGGGGGGGCCAACGTCCTGACTTTC.

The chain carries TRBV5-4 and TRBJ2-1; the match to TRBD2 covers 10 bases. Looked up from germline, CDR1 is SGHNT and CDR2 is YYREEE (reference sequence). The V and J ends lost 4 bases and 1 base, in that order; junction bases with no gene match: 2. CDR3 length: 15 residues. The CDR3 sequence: CASSVAGGSYNEQFF. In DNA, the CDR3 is TGTGCCAGCAGCGTAGCGGGAGGTTCCTACAATGAGCAGTTCTTC.

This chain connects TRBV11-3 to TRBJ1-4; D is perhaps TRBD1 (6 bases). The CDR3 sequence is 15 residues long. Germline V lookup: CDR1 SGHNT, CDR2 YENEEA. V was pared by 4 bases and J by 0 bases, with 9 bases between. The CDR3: CASSSRQATNEKLFF. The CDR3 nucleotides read TGTGCCAGCAGCTCCAGACAGGCAACTAATGAAAAACTGTTTTTT.

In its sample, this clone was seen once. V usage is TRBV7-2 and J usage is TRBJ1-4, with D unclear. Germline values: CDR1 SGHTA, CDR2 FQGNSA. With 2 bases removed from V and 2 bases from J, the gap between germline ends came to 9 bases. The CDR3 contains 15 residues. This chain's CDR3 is CASSLFLATNEKLFF. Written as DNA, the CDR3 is TGTGCCAGCAGCTTATTCCTCGCGACTAATGAAAAACTGTTTTTT.

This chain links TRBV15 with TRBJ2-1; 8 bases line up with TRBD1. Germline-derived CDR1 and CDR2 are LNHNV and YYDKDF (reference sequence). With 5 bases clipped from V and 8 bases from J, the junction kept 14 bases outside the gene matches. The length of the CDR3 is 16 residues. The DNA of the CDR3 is TGTGCCACCAGCGGCATCCCCAACAGGGGGGTGCATGAGCAGTTCTTC. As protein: CATSGIPNRGVHEQFF.

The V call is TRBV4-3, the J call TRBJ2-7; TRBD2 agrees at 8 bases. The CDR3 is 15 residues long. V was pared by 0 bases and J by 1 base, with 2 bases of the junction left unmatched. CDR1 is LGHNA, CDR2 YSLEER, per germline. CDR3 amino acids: CASSQDSGMSYEQYF. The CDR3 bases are TGCGCCAGCAGCCAAGATAGCGGGATGTCCTACGAGCAGTACTTC.

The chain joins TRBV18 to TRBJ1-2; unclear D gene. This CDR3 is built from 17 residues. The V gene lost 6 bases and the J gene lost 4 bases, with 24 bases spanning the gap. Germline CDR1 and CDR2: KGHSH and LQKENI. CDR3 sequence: CASSPRIGTDRIYGYTF. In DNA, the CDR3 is TGTGCCAGCTCCCCCCGAATTGGCACAGATCGAATCTATGGCTACACCTTC.